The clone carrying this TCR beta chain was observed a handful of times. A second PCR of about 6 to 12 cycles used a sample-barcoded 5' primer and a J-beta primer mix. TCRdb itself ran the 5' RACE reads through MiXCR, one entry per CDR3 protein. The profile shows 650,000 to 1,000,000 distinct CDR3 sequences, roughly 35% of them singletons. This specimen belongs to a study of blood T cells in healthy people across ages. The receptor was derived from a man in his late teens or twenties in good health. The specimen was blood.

CDR3 residues: CASSTRSGLAGGPTSTDTQYF. The CDR3 coding sequence is TGTGCCAGCAGCACACGCTCCGGACTAGCGGGGGGGCCTACTAGCACAGATACGCAGTATTTT. The J gene is TRBJ2-3, the V gene TRBV11-1; 15 bases agree with TRBD2. This CDR3 comprises 21 residues. Germline V gives CDR1 SGHAT, CDR2 FQDESV (reference sequence). V was clipped by 5 bases and J by 0 bases; unmatched bases: 15.